The 24 T cell receptor beta chains below come from one sample, sequenced in a study of CD8 T cells in Susac syndrome. It was with random hexamers that 0.5 to 1 ug RNA was reverse transcribed. TCRdb redid the calling of the immunoSEQ multiplex PCR reads with MiXCR, one entry per CDR3 protein. The sample has around 140,000 distinct CDR3 sequences, 80% seen once; the top ten hold about 0.51%. The sequencing sample was made of CD8+ T cells from PBMCs. The receptors stem from a human donor with multiple sclerosis.

The CDR3 nucleotides read TGTGCCAGTAGTATTGGAACAGAGAACCACTACGAGCAGTACTTC. It codes for CASSIGTENHYEQYF. The chain combines TRBV19 with TRBJ2-7; D remains unclear. The germline V and J ends were trimmed by 3 bases and 3 bases, with 15 bases remaining between them. Germline V gene sequence: CDR1 LNHDA, CDR2 SQIVND (reference sequence). The CDR3 contains 15 residues.

This clonotype is a singleton in its sample. The V gene is TRBV7-9, the J gene TRBJ2-1, with D perhaps given as TRBD1 or TRBD2 (6 bases each). CDR3 size: 17 residues. Trimming cost V 5 bases and J 5 bases, with 22 bases left between them. Germline assignment: CDR1 SEHNR and CDR2 FQNEAQ (reference sequence). CDR3 protein: CASSREGGLAKNNEQFF. In nucleotides, the CDR3 is TGTGCCAGCAGCCGAGAGGGGGGTCTAGCGAAGAACAATGAGCAGTTCTTC.

V gene TRBV2 combines with J gene TRBJ2-7; 7 bases agree with TRBD1. The V gene end was trimmed by 0 bases and the J gene end by 3 bases; junction bases not matched to a gene: 8. Germline values: CDR1 SNHLY, CDR2 FYNNEI. There are 16 residues in the CDR3. The CDR3 protein is CASSEALVDRNYEQYF. The CDR3 coding sequence is TGTGCCAGCAGTGAAGCGCTAGTGGACAGGAACTACGAGCAGTACTTC.

The chain uses TRBV12-3 or TRBV12-4 and TRBJ2-1, with a weak D call TRBD2 (5 bases). V was cut by 1 base and J by 4 bases, with 11 bases left in between. The CDR3 totals 15 residues. The CDR3 nucleotides read TGTGCCAGCAGTTTAGGTCTAGCCCCATACAATGAGCAGTTCTTC. Protein product: CASSLGLAPYNEQFF.

V usage is TRBV25-1 and J usage is TRBJ1-2, with D perhaps TRBD1 (6 bases). V lost 9 bases to trimming and J lost 3 bases, with 20 bases between them. This CDR3 spans 15 amino acids. Germline V lookup: CDR1 MGHDK, CDR2 SYGVNS. CDR3 bases: TGTGCCAGTATTGGGGCTAAACCAGGGGACTATGGCTACACCTTC. Translation: CASIGAKPGDYGYTF.

The chain has TRBV12-3 or TRBV12-4 and TRBJ2-1; D might be TRBD1 (6 bases). The V end lost 7 bases, the J end lost 8 bases, and 15 bases lay between the germline ends. This CDR3 is 13 amino acids long. The CDR3 region is CASTPSNRDEQFF. The DNA of the CDR3 is TGTGCCAGCACCCCCTCGAACAGGGATGAGCAGTTCTTC.

V gene TRBV29-1 combines with J gene TRBJ2-1; 11 bases align to TRBD2. Germline V CDR1 and CDR2: SQVTM, ANQGSEA. The CDR3 consists of 15 residues. With 7 bases clipped from V and 0 bases from J, the junction kept 5 bases outside the gene matches. CDR3 DNA: TGCAGCGCCCAACTAGCGGGAGCCTCCTACAATGAGCAGTTCTTC. This codes for CSAQLAGASYNEQFF.

V gene TRBV23-1 combines with J gene TRBJ1-6; D remains unclear. TRBV23-1 is placed among ORFs of uncertain function. This CDR3 region has 12 residues. V lost 7 bases and J lost 14, with 15 bases in between. In DNA form, the CDR3 reads TGCGCCAGCACTCTCGACCTGGAAACCCTCCACTTT. Its protein product is CASTLDLETLHF.

The chain joins TRBV7-8 to TRBJ1-6; 7 bases match TRBD1. V was clipped by 3 bases and J by 14 bases; unmatched bases: 7. The CDR3 spans 13 residues. Looked up from germline, CDR1 is SGHVS and CDR2 is FQNEAQ. Written as DNA, the CDR3 is TGTGCCAGCAGCTTGGTGGGGACAGTGGCCCTCCACTTT. Translating it yields CASSLVGTVALHF.

This clonotype was seen a few times. The rearrangement joins TRBV6-5 to TRBJ2-5, with 9 bases aligning to TRBD1. In germline, CDR1 is MNHEY, CDR2 SVGAGI. The V gene end was trimmed by 6 bases and the J gene end by 5 bases; junction bases not matched to a gene: 10. CDR3 length: 15 residues. CDR3 bases: TGTGCCAGCAGCGACTCAGGGGGGACAGGGGAGACCCAGTACTTC. Translated, it gives CASSDSGGTGETQYF.

This clonotype was observed a few times. V usage is TRBV4-1 and J usage is TRBJ1-5; D perhaps matches TRBD1 (6 bases). V lost 4 bases and J lost 0, with 13 bases in between. The CDR3 extends over 16 amino acids. Germline loops: CDR1 MGHRA, CDR2 YSYEKL. CDR3 bases: TGCGCCAGCAGCCGGTCCGGGACAATTAGCAATCAGCCCCAGCATTTT. Its translation is CASSRSGTISNQPQHF.

The rearrangement joins TRBV27 to TRBJ2-1; a possible D gene is TRBD2 (6 bases). Per germline, CDR1 MNHEY and CDR2 SMNVEV (reference sequence). With 1 base removed from V and 9 bases from J, the gap between germline ends came to 13 bases. The CDR3 covers 14 residues. The CDR3 nucleotides are TGTGCCAGCAGTTTATGGGGCGGGGATGGTGAGCAGTTCTTC. This translates into CASSLWGGDGEQFF.

The CDR3 sequence: CASSEVGGGAYNEQFF. Written as DNA, the CDR3 is TGTGCCAGCAGTGAAGTGGGCGGGGGAGCCTACAATGAGCAGTTCTTC. This sequence joins TRBV6-4 and TRBJ2-1; 7 positions agree with TRBD2. This CDR3 is 16 amino acids long. The germline V gene has CDR1 MRHNA and CDR2 SNTAGT. With 3 bases clipped from V and 2 bases from J, the junction kept 7 bases outside the gene matches.

This chain joins TRBV20-1 and TRBJ2-1, with TRBD1 matching over 8 bases. Germline CDR1 reads DFQATT; CDR2 reads SNEGSKA (reference sequence). V lost 0 bases to trimming and J lost 8 bases; unmatched junction nucleotides: 3. The length of the CDR3 is 13 residues. The CDR3 region is CSAREPGGYEQFF. The CDR3 DNA follows: TGCAGTGCTAGAGAACCAGGGGGCTATGAGCAGTTCTTC.

This clonotype was detected only once. The chain links TRBV12-3 or TRBV12-4 to TRBJ2-1, with D possibly being TRBD1 or TRBD2 (5 bases each). The germline V and J ends were trimmed by 3 bases and 9 bases, with 15 bases remaining between them. The CDR3 consists of 14 residues. CDR3 nucleotides: TGTGCCAGCAGTTTCCCCCAGGGCCGGGGTGAGCAGTTCTTC. Protein product: CASSFPQGRGEQFF.

The chain joins TRBV11-2 to TRBJ2-4; D gene ambiguous. Per germline, CDR1 SGHAT and CDR2 FQNNGV. CDR3 length: 12 amino acids. V lost 6 bases, J lost 6 bases, and 9 bases lay in between. The CDR3, as DNA: TGTGCCAGCAGTTTTGAGCGAAACATTCAGTACTTC. Protein sequence: CASSFERNIQYF.

This clonotype has just a few counts. This chain joins TRBV6-5 and TRBJ2-1; D perhaps matches TRBD2 (6 bases). Germline V gives CDR1 MNHEY, CDR2 SVGAGI. The CDR3 consists of 16 residues. Between the trimmed V and J ends, which lost 0 bases and 2 bases, there was a span of 11 bases. The CDR3 here is CASSYSVGEAYNEQFF. The CDR3 DNA sequence: TGTGCCAGCAGTTACTCGGTGGGGGAGGCCTACAATGAGCAGTTCTTC.

The genes are TRBV19 and TRBJ2-1; possibly TRBD1 for D (6 bases). In germline, CDR1 is LNHDA, CDR2 SQIVND (reference sequence). The CDR3 contains 15 residues. Trimming removed 6 bases from V and 6 bases from J, with 18 bases in between. In DNA form, the CDR3 reads TGTGCCAGTAGAACAGGGAGTTGGGTCGGCAATGAGCAGTTCTTC. It is translated as CASRTGSWVGNEQFF. Variable domain in full (rest from reference TRBV19 and TRBJ2-1): DGGITQSPKYLFRKEGQNVTLSCEQNLNHDAMYWYRQDPGQGLRLIYYSQIVNDFQKGDIAEGYSVSREKKESFPLTVTSAQKNPTAFYLCASRTGSWVGNEQFFGPGTRLTVL.

This sequence joins TRBV11-3 and TRBJ2-1, with 9 bases fitting TRBD1. Trimming took 1 base from V and 4 from J; bases not matched to a gene: 8. This CDR3 has 17 residues. The germline V gene has CDR1 SGHNT and CDR2 YENEEA. CDR3 nucleotide sequence: TGTGCCAGCAGCTTAGCCTCCGGGACAGGGACTTACAATGAGCAGTTCTTC. It encodes CASSLASGTGTYNEQFF.

This chain uses TRBV4-3 with TRBJ2-3, with a weak D call TRBD2 (5 bases). The V and J ends lost 0 bases and 8 bases respectively, with 15 bases between them. The CDR3 is 15 amino acids. Germline loops: CDR1 LGHNA, CDR2 YSLEER. This CDR3 reads CASSQDNEAGGTQYF. DNA for the CDR3: TGCGCCAGCAGCCAAGATAATGAGGCAGGAGGTACGCAGTATTTT.

The J gene is TRBJ2-7, the V gene TRBV29-1; D is undetermined. The CDR3 covers 13 residues. CDR1 is SQVTM, CDR2 ANQGSEA, per germline. V was pared by 2 bases and J by 0 bases, with 8 bases between. The CDR3 here is CSVEKSGSYEQYF. In DNA, the CDR3 is TGCAGCGTTGAAAAGTCTGGCTCCTACGAGCAGTACTTC.

There are a few counts of this clonotype. V gene TRBV15 combines with J gene TRBJ2-7; D is ambiguous. V was cut by 0 bases and J by 4 bases, with 16 bases left in between. This CDR3 region has 16 residues. Germline-derived CDR1 and CDR2 are LNHNV and YYDKDF (reference sequence). The CDR3 coding sequence is TGTGCCACCAGCAGAGATCCAAGCGCCCGGTGGTACGAGCAGTACGTC. Encoded protein: CATSRDPSARWYEQYV.

This clonotype was counted between two and nine times. The V and J genes are TRBV19 and TRBJ1-2; D is perhaps TRBD1 (6 bases). Trimming removed 6 bases from V and 2 bases from J, with 16 bases in between. The CDR3 extends over 15 amino acids. Per germline, CDR1 LNHDA and CDR2 SQIVND (reference sequence). The CDR3 loop reads CASSMYRDTNYGYTF. The CDR3 DNA sequence: TGTGCCAGTAGCATGTACCGGGACACAAACTATGGCTACACCTTC.

This clonotype occurred a few times. The CDR3 bases are TGTGCCAGCAGTTACTCCTCGGGACTAGCAGCGTATGAGCAGTTCTTC. This gives the protein CASSYSSGLAAYEQFF. The genes are TRBV6-5 and TRBJ2-1; 9 positions match TRBD2. The trim removed 0 bases at V and 8 bases at J, leaving 8 bases unmatched. Per the germline V gene, CDR1 is MNHEY and CDR2 is SVGAGI. CDR3 length equals 16 residues.